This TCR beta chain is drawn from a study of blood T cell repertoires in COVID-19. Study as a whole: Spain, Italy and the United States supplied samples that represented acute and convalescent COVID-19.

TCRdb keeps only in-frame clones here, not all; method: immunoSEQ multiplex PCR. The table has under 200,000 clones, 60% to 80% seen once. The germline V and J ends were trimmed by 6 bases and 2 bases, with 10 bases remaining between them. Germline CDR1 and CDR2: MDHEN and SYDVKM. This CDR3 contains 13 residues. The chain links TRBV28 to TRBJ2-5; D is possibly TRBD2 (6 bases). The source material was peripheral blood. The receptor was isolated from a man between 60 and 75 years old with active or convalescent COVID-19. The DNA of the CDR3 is TGTGCCAGCAGGGCGGCGGGACAAGAGACCCAGTACTTC. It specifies CASRAAGQETQYF.